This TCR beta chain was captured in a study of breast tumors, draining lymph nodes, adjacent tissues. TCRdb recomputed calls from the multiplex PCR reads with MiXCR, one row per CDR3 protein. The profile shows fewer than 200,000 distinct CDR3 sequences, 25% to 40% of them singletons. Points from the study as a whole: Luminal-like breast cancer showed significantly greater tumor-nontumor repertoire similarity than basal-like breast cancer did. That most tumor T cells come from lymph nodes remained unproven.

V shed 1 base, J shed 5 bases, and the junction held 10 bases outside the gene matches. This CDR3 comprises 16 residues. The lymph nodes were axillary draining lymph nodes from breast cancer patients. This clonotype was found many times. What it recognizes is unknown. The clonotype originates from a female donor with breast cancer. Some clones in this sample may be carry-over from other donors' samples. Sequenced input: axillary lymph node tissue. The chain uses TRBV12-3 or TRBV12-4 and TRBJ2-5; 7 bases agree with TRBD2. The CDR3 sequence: CASSLGVSGSRETQYF. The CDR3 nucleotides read TGTGCCAGCAGTTTAGGGGTTAGCGGGTCCCGGGAGACCCAGTACTTC.